The clone carrying this T cell receptor beta chain was recorded at least ten times. V shed 7 bases and J shed 0 bases, with 13 bases lying between them. The CDR3 runs to 15 residues. The entry originates in a study of blood T cells in healthy people across ages. Extraction yielded at least 5.5 micrograms of total RNA per sample. For the second PCR, which ran for about 6 to 11 cycles, a sample-barcoded 5' primer and a J-beta primer mix were used. TCRdb itself ran the 5' RACE reads through MiXCR, one entry per CDR3 protein. Seen here are 650,000 to 700,000 distinct CDR3 sequences, 52% observed once, and the top ten hold 13%.

This receptor was identified in an elderly woman in good health. The rearrangement links TRBV12-3 or TRBV12-4 to TRBJ2-1; D unresolved. The sequencing input was blood. The CDR3: CASKKGASSYNEQFF. The CDR3 bases are TGTGCCAGCAAGAAAGGCGCTAGCTCCTACAATGAGCAGTTCTTC.